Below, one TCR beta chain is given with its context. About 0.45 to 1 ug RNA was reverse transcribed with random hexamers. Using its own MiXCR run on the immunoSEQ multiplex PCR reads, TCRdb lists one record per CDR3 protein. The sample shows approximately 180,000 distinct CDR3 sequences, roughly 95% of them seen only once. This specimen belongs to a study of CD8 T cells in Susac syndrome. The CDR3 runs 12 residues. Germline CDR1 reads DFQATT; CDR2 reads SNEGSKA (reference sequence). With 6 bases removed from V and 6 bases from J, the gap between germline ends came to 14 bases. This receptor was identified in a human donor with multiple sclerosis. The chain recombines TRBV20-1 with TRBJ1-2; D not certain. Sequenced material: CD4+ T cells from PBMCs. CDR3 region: CSARTERDGYTF. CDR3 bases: TGCAGTGCACGGACGGAGAGAGATGGCTACACCTTC.